This T cell receptor beta chain was sequenced during a study of lymphopenia after photon versus proton radiotherapy. TCRdb keeps only in-frame clones here, not all; method: immunoSEQ multiplex PCR. Of 55,000 to 70,000 clones in the sample, around 92% were seen once. The CDR3 extends over 15 amino acids. Trimming took 2 bases from V and 2 from J; bases not matched to a gene: 4. In germline, CDR1 is SGHNT, CDR2 YYREEE (reference sequence). The chain combines TRBV5-4 with TRBJ1-1; 9 positions match TRBD1. The specimen comprised peripheral blood, sampled from a patient treated with photon-based radiotherapy. This TCR was sampled from a woman aged 40 to 50 with cholangiocarcinoma. DNA for the CDR3: TGTGCCAGCAGCTTCGGACAGGGGTATAACACTGAAGCTTTCTTT. It specifies CASSFGQGYNTEAFF.